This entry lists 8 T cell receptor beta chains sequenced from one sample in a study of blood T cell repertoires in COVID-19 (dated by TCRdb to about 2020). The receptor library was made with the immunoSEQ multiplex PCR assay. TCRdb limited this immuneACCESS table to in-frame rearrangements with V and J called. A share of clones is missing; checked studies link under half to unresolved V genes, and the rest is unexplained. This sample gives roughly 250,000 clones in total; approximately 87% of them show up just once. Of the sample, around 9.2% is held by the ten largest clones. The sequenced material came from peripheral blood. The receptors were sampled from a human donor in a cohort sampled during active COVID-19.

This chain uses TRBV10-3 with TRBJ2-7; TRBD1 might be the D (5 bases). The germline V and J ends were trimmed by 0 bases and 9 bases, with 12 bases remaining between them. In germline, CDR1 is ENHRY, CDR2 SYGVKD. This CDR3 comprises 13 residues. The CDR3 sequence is CAISESDTLGQYF. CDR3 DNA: TGTGCCATCAGTGAGTCGGACACCCTTGGGCAGTACTTC.

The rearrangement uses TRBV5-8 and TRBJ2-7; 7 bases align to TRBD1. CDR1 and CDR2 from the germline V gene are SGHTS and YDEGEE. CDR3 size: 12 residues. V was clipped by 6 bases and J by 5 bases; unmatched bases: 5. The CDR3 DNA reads TGTGCCAGCATCAGAGGGGGCCACGAGCAGTACTTC. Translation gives CASIRGGHEQYF.

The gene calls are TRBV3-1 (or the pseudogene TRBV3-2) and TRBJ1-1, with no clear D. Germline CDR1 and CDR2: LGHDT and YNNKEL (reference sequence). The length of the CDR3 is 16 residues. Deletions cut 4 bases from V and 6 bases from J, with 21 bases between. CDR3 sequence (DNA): TGTGCCAGCAGCCGAATGGTCCGGATGGGAGTACCTGAAGCTTTCTTT. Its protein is CASSRMVRMGVPEAFF.

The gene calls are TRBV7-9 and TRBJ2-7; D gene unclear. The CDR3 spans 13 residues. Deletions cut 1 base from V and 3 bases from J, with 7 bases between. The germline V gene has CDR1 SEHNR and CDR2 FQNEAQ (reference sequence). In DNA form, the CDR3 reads TGTGCCAGCAGCTTAGATCCGGGCTACGAGCAGTACTTC. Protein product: CASSLDPGYEQYF.

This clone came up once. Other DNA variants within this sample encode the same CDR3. The CDR3 protein is CASSGTGTGKPGGYTF. The CDR3 coding sequence is TGTGCCAGCAGTGGTACCGGGACAGGGAAACCGGGCGGCTACACCTTC. This chain connects TRBV6-1 to TRBJ1-2, with 9 bases lining up with TRBD1. After removal of 4 bases from V and 8 bases from J, the junction contained 14 bases not matched to a gene. Germline V gives CDR1 MNHNS, CDR2 SASEGT. CDR3 length equals 16 residues.

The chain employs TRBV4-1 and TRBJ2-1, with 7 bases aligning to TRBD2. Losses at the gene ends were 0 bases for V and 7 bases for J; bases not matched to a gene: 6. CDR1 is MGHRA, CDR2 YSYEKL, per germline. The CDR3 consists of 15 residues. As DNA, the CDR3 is TGCGCCAGCAGCCAAGACCGGGGGGACTGGAATGAGCAGTTCTTC. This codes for CASSQDRGDWNEQFF.

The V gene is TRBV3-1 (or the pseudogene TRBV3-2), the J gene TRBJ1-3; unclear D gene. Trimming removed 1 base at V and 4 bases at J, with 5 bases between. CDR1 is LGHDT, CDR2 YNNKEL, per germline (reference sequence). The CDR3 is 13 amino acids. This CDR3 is CASSQGQGNTIYF. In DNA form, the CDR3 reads TGTGCCAGCAGCCAAGGGCAAGGAAACACCATATATTTT.

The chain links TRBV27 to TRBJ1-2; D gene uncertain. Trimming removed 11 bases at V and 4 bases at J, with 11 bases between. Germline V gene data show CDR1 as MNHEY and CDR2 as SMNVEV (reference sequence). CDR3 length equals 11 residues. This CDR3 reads CAASGGYGYTF. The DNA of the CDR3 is TGTGCCGCTTCTGGAGGCTATGGCTACACCTTC.